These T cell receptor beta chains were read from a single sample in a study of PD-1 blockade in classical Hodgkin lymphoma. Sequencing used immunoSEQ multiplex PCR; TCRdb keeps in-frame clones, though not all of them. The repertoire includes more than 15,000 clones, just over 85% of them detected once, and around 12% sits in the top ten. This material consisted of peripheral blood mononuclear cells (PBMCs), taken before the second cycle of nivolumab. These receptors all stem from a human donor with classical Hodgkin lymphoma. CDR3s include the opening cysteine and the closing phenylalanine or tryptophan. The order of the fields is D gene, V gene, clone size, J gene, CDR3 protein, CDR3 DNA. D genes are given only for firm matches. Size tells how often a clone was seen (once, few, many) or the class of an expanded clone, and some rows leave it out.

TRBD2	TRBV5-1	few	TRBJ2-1	CASQASGGYNEQFF	TGCGCCAGCCAAGCTAGCGGGGGCTACAATGAGCAGTTCTTC
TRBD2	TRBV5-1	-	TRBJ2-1	CASSLAGGLDEQFF	TGCGCCAGCAGCTTAGCGGGGGGGCTAGATGAGCAGTTCTTC
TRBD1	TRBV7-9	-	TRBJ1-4	CASSFRTGLEKLFF	TGTGCCAGCAGCTTTCGGACAGGGCTTGAAAAACTGTTTTTT
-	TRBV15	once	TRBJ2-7	CATSREDREGEQYF	TGTGCCACCAGCAGAGAGGACAGGGAGGGCGAGCAGTACTTC
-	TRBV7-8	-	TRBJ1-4	CASSFGPGEKLFF	TGTGCCAGCAGCTTCGGCCCCGGGGAAAAACTGTTTTTT
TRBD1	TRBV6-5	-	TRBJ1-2	CASRGTGGASGYTF	TGTGCCAGCAGGGGGACAGGGGGCGCTTCTGGCTACACCTTC
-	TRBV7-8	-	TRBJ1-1	CASRKMGGDTEAFF	TGTGCCAGCAGAAAGATGGGGGGCGACACTGAAGCTTTCTTT
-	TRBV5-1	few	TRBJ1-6	CASSFESSYNSPLHF	TGCGCCAGCAGCTTTGAGAGCTCCTATAATTCACCCCTCCACTTT
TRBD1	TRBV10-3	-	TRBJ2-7	CAISEHLRGQSEQYF	TGTGCCATCAGTGAGCATCTGAGGGGGCAGTCCGAGCAGTACTTC
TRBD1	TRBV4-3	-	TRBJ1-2	CASSQTPSGGQGGGYTF	TGCGCCAGCAGCCAAACCCCTTCTGGAGGACAGGGTGGCGGCTACACCTTC
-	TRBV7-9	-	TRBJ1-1	CASSLAQGTNTEAFF	TGTGCCAGCAGCTTAGCCCAGGGGACGAACACTGAAGCTTTCTTT
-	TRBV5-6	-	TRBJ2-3	CASSLFGMSTDTQYF	TGTGCCAGCAGCCTGTTTGGGATGAGCACAGATACGCAGTATTTT
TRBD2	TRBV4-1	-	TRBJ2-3	CASSQTSGVLLDTQYF	TGCGCCAGCAGCCAAACTAGCGGGGTGTTACTAGATACGCAGTATTTT
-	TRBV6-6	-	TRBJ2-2	CASAGLDSGTGELFF	TGTGCCAGCGCTGGTCTAGATTCCGGGACCGGGGAGCTGTTTTTT
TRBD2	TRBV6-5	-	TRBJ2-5	CASSWRASGQETQYF	TGTGCCAGCAGCTGGCGGGCTAGCGGGCAAGAGACCCAGTACTTC
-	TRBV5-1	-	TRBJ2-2	CASNGQGGDTGELFF	TGCGCCAGCAACGGTCAGGGAGGCGACACCGGGGAGCTGTTTTTT
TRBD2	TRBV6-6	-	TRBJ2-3	CASTPAAGGTDTQYF	TGTGCCAGCACCCCCGCAGCGGGGGGCACAGATACGCAGTATTTT
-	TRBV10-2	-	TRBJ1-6	CASSEIRGSYNSPLHF	TGCGCCAGCAGTGAAATAAGGGGGTCTTATAATTCACCCCTCCACTTT
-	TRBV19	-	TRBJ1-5	CASSARTGNSNQPQHF	TGTGCCAGTAGTGCCCGAACAGGAAATAGCAATCAGCCCCAGCATTTT
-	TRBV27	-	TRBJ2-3	CASSLMGAVLDTQYF	TGTGCCAGCAGTTTAATGGGGGCCGTTTTGGATACGCAGTATTTT
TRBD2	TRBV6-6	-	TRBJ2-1	CASSYSSGGAYNEQFF	TGTGCCAGCAGTTACTCTAGCGGGGGGGCCTACAATGAGCAGTTCTTC
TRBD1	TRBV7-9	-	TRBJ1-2	CASSFPGQGAGGYTF	TGTGCCAGCAGCTTCCCGGGACAGGGGGCCGGGGGCTACACCTTC
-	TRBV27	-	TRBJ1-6	CASGNRDTGYFPLHF	TGTGCCAGCGGGAACCGGGACACCGGTTATTTTCCCCTCCACTTT
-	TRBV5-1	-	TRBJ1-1	CASSEGLNEAFF	TGCGCCAGCAGCGAGGGACTGAATGAAGCTTTCTTT
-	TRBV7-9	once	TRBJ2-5	CASSRPSETQYF	TGTGCCAGCAGCCGTCCCTCCGAGACCCAGTACTTC
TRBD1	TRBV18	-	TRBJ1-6	CASSPDRGNSPLHF	TGTGCCAGCTCTCCCGACAGGGGGAATTCACCCCTCCACTTT
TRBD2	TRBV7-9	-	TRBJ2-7	CASSFQAGPTYEQYF	TGTGCCAGCAGTTTTCAAGCGGGGCCCACCTACGAGCAGTACTTC
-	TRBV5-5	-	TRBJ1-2	CASSFGWHGYTF	TGTGCCAGCAGCTTCGGGTGGCATGGCTACACCTTC
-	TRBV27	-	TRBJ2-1	CASSLIGTTHEQFF	TGTGCCAGCAGTCTGATCGGGACCACACATGAGCAGTTCTTC
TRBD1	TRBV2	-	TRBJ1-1	CASSRDRDTEAFF	TGTGCCAGCAGTAGGGACAGGGACACTGAAGCTTTCTTT
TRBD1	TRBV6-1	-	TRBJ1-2	CASSEAGQGNYGYTF	TGTGCCAGCAGTGAAGCGGGACAGGGAAACTATGGCTACACCTTC
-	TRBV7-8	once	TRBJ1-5	CASSLVIWGRQPQHF	TGTGCCAGCAGCTTAGTAATTTGGGGACGGCAGCCCCAGCATTTT
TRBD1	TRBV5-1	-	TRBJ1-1	CASSAGQANTEAFF	TGCGCCAGCAGCGCGGGACAGGCGAACACTGAAGCTTTCTTT
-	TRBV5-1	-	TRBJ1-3	CASSLGEGWISGNTIYF	TGCGCCAGCAGCTTGGGGGAGGGCTGGATCTCTGGAAACACCATATATTTT
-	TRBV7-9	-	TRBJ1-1	CASSFAPDTEAFF	TGTGCCAGCAGCTTTGCACCGGACACTGAAGCTTTCTTT
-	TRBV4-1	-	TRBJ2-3	CASSQDRGPDTQYF	TGCGCCAGCAGCCAAGATCGGGGGCCAGATACGCAGTATTTT
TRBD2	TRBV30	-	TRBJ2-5	CAWSQGLAGGRETQYF	TGTGCCTGGAGCCAAGGACTAGCGGGGGGGCGAGAGACCCAGTACTTC
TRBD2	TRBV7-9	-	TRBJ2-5	CASSFSGGGETQYF	TGTGCCAGCAGCTTTAGCGGGGGGGGAGAGACCCAGTACTTC
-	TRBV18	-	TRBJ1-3	CASSPIGSGNTIYF	TGTGCCAGCTCACCAATCGGCTCTGGAAACACCATATATTTT
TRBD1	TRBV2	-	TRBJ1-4	CASRTGGAGEKLFF	TGTGCCAGCAGAACAGGGGGCGCCGGAGAAAAACTGTTTTTT
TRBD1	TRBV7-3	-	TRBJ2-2	CASSLRGQGSGELFF	TGTGCCAGCAGCTTAAGGGGACAGGGGTCCGGGGAGCTGTTTTTT
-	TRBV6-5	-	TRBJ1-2	CASSGRDGRNYGYTF	TGTGCCAGCAGTGGGCGGGACGGACGTAACTATGGCTACACCTTC
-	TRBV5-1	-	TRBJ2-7	CASSFTERGEQYF	TGCGCCAGCAGCTTTACTGAGAGAGGCGAGCAGTACTTC
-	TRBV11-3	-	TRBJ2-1	CASSPDGGPYNEQFF	TGTGCCAGCAGTCCCGATGGGGGACCCTACAATGAGCAGTTCTTC